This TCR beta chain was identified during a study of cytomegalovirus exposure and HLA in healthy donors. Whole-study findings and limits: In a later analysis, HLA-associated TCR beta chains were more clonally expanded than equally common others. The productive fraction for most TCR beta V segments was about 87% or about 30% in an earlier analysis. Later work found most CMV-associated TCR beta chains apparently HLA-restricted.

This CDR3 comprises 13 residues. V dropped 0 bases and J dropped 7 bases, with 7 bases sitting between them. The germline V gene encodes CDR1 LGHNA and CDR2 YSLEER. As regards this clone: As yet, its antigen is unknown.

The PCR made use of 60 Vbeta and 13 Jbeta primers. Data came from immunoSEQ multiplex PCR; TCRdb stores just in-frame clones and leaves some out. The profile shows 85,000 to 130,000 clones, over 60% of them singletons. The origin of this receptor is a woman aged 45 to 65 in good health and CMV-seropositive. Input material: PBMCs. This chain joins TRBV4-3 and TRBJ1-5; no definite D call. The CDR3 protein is CASSQDTQQPQHF. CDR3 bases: TGCGCCAGCAGCCAAGATACGCAGCAGCCCCAGCATTTT.